A selection of T cell receptor beta chains follows, all from one sample in a study of blood T cell repertoires in COVID-19. TCRdb's table, derived via immunoSEQ multiplex PCR, lists solely in-frame clones and lacks some. The sample includes roughly 100,000 clones, more than 75% of them seen just once. Sequencing used peripheral blood. The receptors shown here come from a woman in her thirties with acute or convalescent COVID-19. Both conserved end residues are part of each CDR3. D genes are given only for firm matches. Clone size appears in some rows only: once, few, many, or a class for an expanded clone.

V,D,size,J,DNA,CDR3
TRBV20-1,TRBD1,NA,TRBJ1-5,TGCAGTGCTAGTCAGGGGGCAAGCAATCAGCCCCAGCATTTT,CSASQGASNQPQHF
TRBV19,NA,NA,TRBJ1-3,TGCGCTATCCGCTCTGGAAACACCATATATTTT,CAIRSGNTIYF
TRBV7-9,NA,NA,TRBJ1-1,TGTGCCAGCAGCTTGCCCAACTCGGGAGGGTCTGAAGCTTTCTTT,CASSLPNSGGSEAFF
TRBV7-3,TRBD1,NA,TRBJ1-2,TGTGCCAGCAGTCGGACAGGGGGTAACTATGGCTACACCTTC,CASSRTGGNYGYTF
TRBV5-1,NA,NA,TRBJ2-7,TGCGCCAGCAGCTTGGAGCCTTCGAGGGAGCAGTACTTC,CASSLEPSREQYF
TRBV3-1/TRBV3-2,TRBD1,once,TRBJ2-7,TGTGCCAGCAGCCCTCGGAAGGGGGCCTCCTACGAGCAGTACTTC,CASSPRKGASYEQYF
TRBV2,NA,NA,TRBJ1-1,TGTGCCAGCAGTTCAACAGGGAACACTGAAGCTTTCTTT,CASSSTGNTEAFF
TRBV5-1,NA,NA,TRBJ1-4,TGCGCCAGCAGGTTCGACAGAGCTAATGAAAAACTGTTTTTT,CASRFDRANEKLFF
TRBV9,TRBD2,NA,TRBJ2-2,TGTGCCAGCAGCAAAAGGACTAGTTTTACCGGGGAGCTGTTTTTT,CASSKRTSFTGELFF
TRBV11-3,TRBD1,once,TRBJ2-3,TGTGCCAGCAGCTTAGCCCCTGGGACAGGGACTAGCACAGATACGCAGTATTTT,CASSLAPGTGTSTDTQYF
TRBV3-1/TRBV3-2,NA,NA,TRBJ2-3,TGTGCCAGCAGCCTCGACAGTAGCACAGATACGCAGTATTTT,CASSLDSSTDTQYF
TRBV28,NA,NA,TRBJ2-1,TGTGCCAGCAGGCCTGACAGCTCCTACAATGAGCAGTTCTTC,CASRPDSSYNEQFF
TRBV7-2,NA,NA,TRBJ2-7,TGTGCCAGCAGCGCGGGACAGCCTGGATACGAGCAGTACTTC,CASSAGQPGYEQYF
TRBV5-5,NA,NA,TRBJ2-1,TGTGCCAGCAGCTTGATTGGGGAGGAAGTTGGCAATGAGCAGTTCTTC,CASSLIGEEVGNEQFF
TRBV10-3,TRBD1,NA,TRBJ1-1,TGTGCCATCAGTGCCCAACAGGGGGCGGTGAACACTGAAGCTTTCTTT,CAISAQQGAVNTEAFF
TRBV30,TRBD1,NA,TRBJ1-4,TGTGCCTGGAGCCTACAGGGGCTGGTAAATGAAAAACTGTTTTTT,CAWSLQGLVNEKLFF
TRBV5-1,NA,NA,TRBJ2-6,TGCGCCAGCAGCTTGGTGGTAACAGGGAACGGGGCCAACGTCCTGACTTTC,CASSLVVTGNGANVLTF
TRBV18,NA,NA,TRBJ1-6,TGTGCCAGCTCAAGGACTAGCTCCTATAATTCACCCCTCCACTTT,CASSRTSSYNSPLHF
TRBV28,TRBD1,NA,TRBJ1-4,TGTGCCAGCAGTTTAGAGGGGGCGGCAACTAATGAAAAACTGTTTTTT,CASSLEGAATNEKLFF
TRBV7-9,NA,NA,TRBJ2-3,TGTGCCAGCAGCGCCAGACGGGAGATCGCAGATACGCAGTATTTT,CASSARREIADTQYF
TRBV7-2,TRBD2,NA,TRBJ2-2,TGTGCCAGCAGCGGACTAGCGGGGGGGACCGGGGAGCTGTTTTTT,CASSGLAGGTGELFF
TRBV5-1,NA,few,TRBJ1-3,TGCGCCAGCAGCGAGGACAGCAAAAGCTCTGGAAACACCATATATTTT,CASSEDSKSSGNTIYF
TRBV19,TRBD2,NA,TRBJ2-7,TGTGCCAGTAGTCTGTCGGCTAGCGGGCGTTACGAGCAGTACTTC,CASSLSASGRYEQYF